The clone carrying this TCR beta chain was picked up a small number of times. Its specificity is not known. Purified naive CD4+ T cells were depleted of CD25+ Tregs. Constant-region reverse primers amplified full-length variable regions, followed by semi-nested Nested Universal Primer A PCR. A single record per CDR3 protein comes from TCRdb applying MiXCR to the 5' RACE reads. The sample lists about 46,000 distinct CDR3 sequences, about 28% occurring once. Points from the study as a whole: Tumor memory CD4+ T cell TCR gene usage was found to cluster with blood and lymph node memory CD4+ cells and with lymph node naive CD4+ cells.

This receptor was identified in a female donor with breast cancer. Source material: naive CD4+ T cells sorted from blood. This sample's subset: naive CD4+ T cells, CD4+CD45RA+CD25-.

The CDR3 loop is CASGRAGNSPLHF. The CDR3 DNA is TGTGCCAGCGGGCGTGCGGGTAATTCACCCCTCCACTTT. The V and J genes are TRBV6-5 and TRBJ1-6; D ambiguous. V was cut by 8 bases and J by 6 bases, with 11 bases left in between. This CDR3 has 13 residues. CDR1 MNHEY and CDR2 SVGAGI come from the germline V gene.